Shown below are 32 T cell receptor beta chains from a single sample sequenced in a study of T cell responses to AZD1222 COVID-19 vaccine. The method was immunoSEQ multiplex PCR; TCRdb's version includes in-frame clones alone and lacks a portion of them. Altogether approximately 140,000 clones are present, 94% being singletons, with the ten largest covering roughly 1.3%. The material was peripheral blood, obtained on day 0 of AZD1222 vaccination. These receptors were obtained from an adult in good health.

The V gene is TRBV2, the J gene TRBJ1-3; D ambiguous. The CDR3 has 14 amino acids. The germline V gene has CDR1 SNHLY and CDR2 FYNNEI. Trimming pared 7 bases from V and 0 bases from J, leaving 10 bases between. The CDR3 DNA sequence: TGTGCCAGCAACGGACTAAACTCTGGAAACACCATATATTTT. Its translation: CASNGLNSGNTIYF. The whole variable domain, filled in from reference TRBV2 and TRBJ1-3, reads EPEVTQTPSHQVTQMGQEVILRCVPISNHLYFYWYRQILGQKVEFLVSFYNNEISEKSEIFDDQFSVERPDGSNFTLKIRSTKLEDSAMYFCASNGLNSGNTIYFGEGSWLTVV.

This chain uses TRBV7-9 with TRBJ1-1; 9 bases agree with TRBD1. J lost 2 bases, V lost 5 bases, and 9 bases had no gene match. This CDR3 region has 16 residues. Germline V lookup: CDR1 SEHNR, CDR2 FQNEAQ (reference sequence). The CDR3 region has the DNA TGTGCCAGCAGCCCCCTGCGGACAGGGGTTAACACTGAAGCTTTCTTT. Amino acids: CASSPLRTGVNTEAFF.

This chain links TRBV11-2 with TRBJ1-1; D is unclear. V lost 2 bases to trimming and J lost 1 base, with 11 bases between them. Germline V lookup: CDR1 SGHAT, CDR2 FQNNGV. This CDR3 is 15 amino acids long. The CDR3 coding sequence is TGTGCCAGCAGCTTACTGGCAGAGCGGAACACTGAAGCTTTCTTT. Residues: CASSLLAERNTEAFF. Full variable domain (outside the CDR3, taken from reference TRBV11-2 and TRBJ1-1): EAGVAQSPRYKIIEKRQSVAFWCNPISGHATLYWYQQILGQGPKLLIQFQNNGVVDDSQLPKDRFSAERLKGVDSTLKIQPAKLEDSAVYLCASSLLAERNTEAFFGQGTRLTVV.

This chain uses TRBV4-3 with TRBJ2-1; 10 bases are shared with TRBD2. After removal of 0 bases from V and 4 bases from J, the junction contained 3 bases not matched to a gene. Germline V gene data show CDR1 as LGHNA and CDR2 as YSLEER. The CDR3 is 16 amino acids. CDR3 residues: CASSQDQAGGYNEQFF. The CDR3 nucleotides are TGCGCCAGCAGCCAAGATCAAGCGGGAGGGTACAATGAGCAGTTCTTC.

The chain is built from TRBV6-5 and TRBJ1-2, with TRBD1 matching 8 bases. The junction had 7 bases not matched to a gene; V was cut back by 7 bases and J by 0 bases. Germline V CDR1 and CDR2: MNHEY, SVGAGI. The CDR3 has 15 residues. Here the CDR3 DNA reads TGTGCCAGCAAGACAGGGGACACCTCTAACTATGGCTACACCTTC. As protein: CASKTGDTSNYGYTF.

The V call is TRBV7-9, the J call TRBJ1-2; D is undetermined. V was shortened by 5 bases and J by 10 bases, with 17 bases between the two germline ends. The CDR3 sequence is 13 residues long. Looked up from germline, CDR1 is SEHNR and CDR2 is FQNEAQ (reference sequence). In DNA, the CDR3 is TGTGCCAGCAGCCTCGGGTTCCAGGCAGACTACACCTTC. Its protein is CASSLGFQADYTF.

V usage is TRBV5-1 and J usage is TRBJ2-1; TRBD1 matches 10 bases. The J segment lost 11 bases and the V segment lost 4 bases, leaving 18 bases of the junction unmatched. There are 17 residues in the CDR3. The germline V gene has CDR1 SGHRS and CDR2 YFSETQ. The CDR3 DNA reads as TGCGCCAGCAGCCTGGCACCCGGGGGACAGGGGACTGTGAAGCAGTTCTTC. It codes for CASSLAPGGQGTVKQFF.

The chain couples TRBV5-8 to TRBJ2-5, with a possible D match to TRBD1 (6 bases). CDR3 size: 14 residues. The V gene's germline CDR1 is SGHTS and CDR2 YDEGEE. Trimming cost V 3 bases and J 2 bases, with 11 bases left between them. CDR3 protein: CASSSRQAQETQYF. The CDR3 region has the DNA TGTGCCAGCAGCTCCCGACAGGCACAAGAGACCCAGTACTTC.

In the case of this clone: Different DNA sequences within this sample yield the same CDR3. The CDR3 is CASSLGQGYEQYV. CDR3 in DNA: TGCGCCAGCAGCCTCGGACAGGGGTACGAGCAGTACGTC. J is TRBJ2-7 and V is TRBV4-1; 9 positions agree with TRBD1. V lost 4 bases, J lost 4 bases, and 2 bases stayed unmatched. The CDR3 consists of 13 residues. Germline CDR1 reads MGHRA; CDR2 reads YSYEKL.

This clone was counted only a few times. The same CDR3 can be traced to other DNA sequences in this sample. V usage is TRBV4-3 and J usage is TRBJ1-3, with a weak D call TRBD1 (6 bases). Germline values: CDR1 LGHNA, CDR2 YSLEER. Trimming removed 3 bases from V and 0 bases from J, with 6 bases in between. CDR3 size: 14 residues. In DNA form, the CDR3 reads TGCGCCAGCAGCCAGGGGGCCTCTGGAAACACCATATATTTT. Residues: CASSQGASGNTIYF.

CDR3 nucleotide sequence: TGTGCCAGCAGAGACAGGGGGGGGCGAAACACCATATATTTT. Translation: CASRDRGGRNTIYF. This chain joins TRBV3-1 (or the pseudogene TRBV3-2) and TRBJ1-3; 9 bases are shared with TRBD1. Germline CDR1 is LGHDT and CDR2 is YNNKEL (reference sequence). V dropped 6 bases and J dropped 5; count of bases not matched to a gene: 5. The CDR3 runs to 14 residues.

This clone was observed a single time. The chain combines TRBV3-1 (or the pseudogene TRBV3-2) with TRBJ1-4; D is perhaps TRBD1 (5 bases). The V gene lost 0 bases and the J gene lost 8 bases, with 13 bases spanning the gap. CDR3 length equals 15 residues. Germline V gives CDR1 LGHDT, CDR2 YNNKEL (reference sequence). The CDR3 DNA follows: TGTGCCAGCAGCCAAGATCTCAGGGCTGGGGAAAAACTGTTTTTT. This translates into CASSQDLRAGEKLFF.

This chain uses TRBV2 with TRBJ1-4; 9 nucleotides line up with TRBD1. This CDR3 is built from 14 residues. V was clipped by 6 bases and J by 8 bases; unmatched bases: 7. The germline V gene has CDR1 SNHLY and CDR2 FYNNEI. The CDR3 region has the DNA TGTGCCAGCAGCCTTTACAGGGGGCGAGAAAAACTGTTTTTT. Residues: CASSLYRGREKLFF.

The chain is built from TRBV5-6 and TRBJ2-1; 10 nucleotides line up with TRBD2. The CDR3 sequence is 13 residues long. Trimming took 6 bases from V and 9 from J; bases not matched to a gene: 6. Germline values: CDR1 SGHDT, CDR2 YYEEEE. CDR3 sequence reads: CASIHSGGIEQFF. In DNA, the CDR3 is TGTGCCAGCATCCATAGCGGGGGGATTGAGCAGTTCTTC.

The chain joins TRBV6-1 to TRBJ2-2, with D uncertain. CDR3 size: 16 residues. CDR1 and CDR2 (germline): MNHNS, SASEGT. V lost 1 base, J lost 0 bases, and 9 bases lay in between. The CDR3 spells CASSEEPVANTGELFF. The CDR3 DNA is TGTGCCAGCAGTGAAGAGCCAGTTGCGAACACCGGGGAGCTGTTTTTT.

The CDR3 sequence is CATSTQLRDIQYF. The CDR3 DNA reads TGTGCCACCAGCACCCAACTCCGGGACATTCAGTACTTC. The chain carries TRBV15 and TRBJ2-4, with no clear D. Trimming took off 4 bases at V and 8 bases at J, with 12 bases between the two ends. The germline gives CDR1 LNHNV, CDR2 YYDKDF (reference sequence). The CDR3 extends over 13 amino acids.

J is TRBJ2-5 and V is TRBV15, with 9 bases identical to TRBD2. The CDR3 loop spans 15 amino acids. The V and J ends lost 7 bases and 5 bases, in that order; junction bases with no gene match: 11. The germline V gene encodes CDR1 LNHNV and CDR2 YYDKDF (reference sequence). Here the CDR3 DNA reads TGTGCCACCACCTCGGGGCGGGGGGGCCCGGAGACCCAGTACTTC. Protein sequence: CATTSGRGGPETQYF.

The chain recombines TRBV19 with TRBJ1-5; 11 bases line up with TRBD1. CDR3 size: 15 residues. Germline lookup yields CDR1 LNHDA and CDR2 SQIVND (reference sequence). With V trimmed by 7 bases and J by 4 bases, 6 bases remained unmatched. The CDR3 spells CASKSGDRGNQPQHF. The CDR3 nucleotides are TGTGCCAGTAAATCCGGGGACAGGGGGAATCAGCCCCAGCATTTT.

The genes are TRBV12-3 or TRBV12-4 and TRBJ1-2; no definite D call. This CDR3 spans 13 amino acids. V lost 5 bases and J 7 bases, leaving 14 bases between the germline ends. CDR3 coding DNA: TGTGCCAGCAGTATAGGCGCACCGGGTGGCTACACCTTC. It codes for CASSIGAPGGYTF.

The chain couples TRBV6-4 to TRBJ1-1; D unclear. V gave up 4 bases and J gave up 11 bases, with 17 bases separating them. The CDR3 is 13 residues long. Germline V CDR1 and CDR2: MRHNA, SNTAGT. In DNA, the CDR3 is TGTGCCAGCAGTGCGCAGACATACGGAAGGGCTTTCTTT. Translated, it gives CASSAQTYGRAFF.

This clone was counted between two and nine times. The chain recombines TRBV25-1 with TRBJ1-4; no clear D gene. The V and J ends lost 0 bases and 8 bases respectively, with 19 bases between them. This CDR3 comprises 17 residues. Germline CDR1 reads MGHDK; CDR2 reads SYGVNS. CDR3 bases: TGTGCCAGCAGTGAATATAGTGAAGGATGGGCGGACGAAAAACTGTTTTTT. It yields the protein CASSEYSEGWADEKLFF.

The chain has TRBV28 and TRBJ1-2; TRBD1 aligns across 9 bases. The ends lost 3 bases at V and 0 bases at J; junction bases unmatched: 5. The length of the CDR3 is 16 residues. Germline CDR1 is MDHEN and CDR2 is SYDVKM. The CDR3 region has the DNA TGTGCCAGCAGTTTCGGGACAGGGCGGACTAACTATGGCTACACCTTC. Translation: CASSFGTGRTNYGYTF.

J is TRBJ2-5 and V is TRBV18; D might be TRBD1 or TRBD2, each matching 5 bases. This CDR3 region has 16 residues. The V gene's germline CDR1 is KGHSH and CDR2 LQKENI. V lost 4 bases and J lost 0, with 15 bases in between. CDR3 DNA sequence: TGTGCCAGCTCACTGAACGAGGGGACCTACCAAGAGACCCAGTACTTC. It translates to CASSLNEGTYQETQYF.

The J gene is TRBJ2-6, the V gene TRBV6-5, with D tentatively TRBD1 (5 bases). V was clipped by 11 bases and J by 0 bases, with 11 bases between them. Per germline, CDR1 MNHEY and CDR2 SVGAGI. This CDR3 spans 14 amino acids. The CDR3, as DNA: TGTGCCGTTTACGACAGCTCTGGGGCCAACGTCCTGACTTTC. This translates into CAVYDSSGANVLTF.

V is TRBV5-1 and J is TRBJ1-2; D is perhaps TRBD1 (5 bases). CDR1 is SGHRS, CDR2 YFSETQ, per germline. CDR3 length: 12 residues. Between the trimmed V and J ends, which lost 6 bases and 6 bases, there was a span of 12 bases. This CDR3 reads CASTGKGDGYTF. The CDR3 DNA is TGCGCCAGCACGGGCAAAGGGGATGGCTACACCTTC. The full variable domain, rest sourced from reference TRBV5-1 and TRBJ1-2, is KAGVTQTPRYLIKTRGQQVTLSCSPISGHRSVSWYQQTPGQGLQFLFEYFSETQRNKGNFPGRFSGRQFSNSRSEMNVSTLELGDSALYLCASTGKGDGYTFGSGTRLTVV.

The CDR3, as DNA: TGTGCCAGCAGCTTCGTGGGGGGGAATCAGCCCCAGCATTTT. Its protein is CASSFVGGNQPQHF. The chain links TRBV7-9 to TRBJ1-5; D may be TRBD1 (5 bases). V gave up 3 bases and J gave up 4 bases, with 10 bases separating them. CDR1 and CDR2 from the germline V gene are SEHNR and FQNEAQ (reference sequence). The CDR3 has 14 amino acids.

V is TRBV9 and J is TRBJ2-7, with D perhaps TRBD1 or TRBD2 (5 bases each). The germline V gene encodes CDR1 SGDLS and CDR2 YYNGEE. V lost 2 bases to trimming and J lost 2 bases, with 14 bases between them. The CDR3 is 15 residues long. Written as DNA, the CDR3 is TGTGCCAGCAGCGTGGTGGGGACGGACGCCTACGAGCAGTACGTC. Translated: CASSVVGTDAYEQYV.

A few counts support this clone. The rearrangement uses TRBV12-2 and TRBJ1-2; the D call in the table, TRBD1, was not verified against the DNA. TRBV12-2 is listed as a pseudogene. The CDR3 is 14 amino acids. The CDR3: CASRLGNSSRGYTF. The DNA of the CDR3 is TGTGCAAGTCGCTTAGGCAACAGCTCACGCGGCTACACCTTC.

V gene TRBV18 combines with J gene TRBJ2-3; no reliable D call. Germline values: CDR1 KGHSH, CDR2 LQKENI. The CDR3 covers 14 residues. Deletions cut 6 bases from V and 6 bases from J, with 16 bases between. The CDR3 loop reads CASSTVGTSDTQYF. As DNA, the CDR3 is TGTGCCAGCTCTACTGTTGGTACCTCGGATACGCAGTATTTT. Full variable domain (outside the CDR3, taken from reference TRBV18 and TRBJ2-3): NAGVMQNPRHLVRRRGQEARLRCSPMKGHSHVYWYRQLPEEGLKFMVYLQKENIIDESGMPKERFSAEFPKEGPSILRIQQVVRGDSAAYFCASSTVGTSDTQYFGPGTRLTVL.

The chain combines TRBV6-5 with TRBJ1-1; no clear D. CDR1 and CDR2 (germline): MNHEY, SVGAGI. The CDR3 loop spans 13 amino acids. Deletions cut 5 bases from V and 1 base from J, with 8 bases between. This chain's CDR3 is CASSLTANTEAFF. The CDR3 DNA reads TGTGCCAGCAGTCTAACAGCGAACACTGAAGCTTTCTTT.

The chain's CDR3 is CSVRTSGAGELFF. CDR3 in DNA: TGCAGCGTTCGGACTAGCGGAGCCGGGGAGCTGTTTTTT. The rearrangement links TRBV29-1 to TRBJ2-2; 10 bases map to TRBD2. V shed 5 bases and J 6 bases; nucleotides not matched to a gene: 3. Germline CDR1 reads SQVTM; CDR2 reads ANQGSEA. The CDR3 has 13 residues.

The chain employs TRBV4-2 and TRBJ1-4, with D tentatively TRBD1 (5 bases). V lost 1 base and J 9 bases, leaving 21 bases between the germline ends. The length of the CDR3 is 17 residues. Germline assignment: CDR1 LGHNA and CDR2 YNFKEQ. The CDR3 loop reads CASSQVHEVWGSQKLFF. The CDR3 DNA sequence: TGTGCCAGCAGCCAAGTACATGAGGTTTGGGGGTCCCAAAAACTGTTTTTT.